The 10 T cell receptor beta chains reported below all come from one sample, sequenced in a study of blood T cell repertoires in COVID-19. Clones were sequenced by immunoSEQ multiplex PCR, and TCRdb holds only the in-frame ones, with some missing. The sample has some 200,000 clones, 85% to 90% seen once. Sequencing was done on a sample of peripheral blood. Receptor source: a man over 45 with acute or convalescent COVID-19.

The chain links TRBV28 to TRBJ1-1; a weak D match, TRBD1 (5 bases). CDR1 is MDHEN and CDR2 is SYDVKM in the germline V gene. This CDR3 is 15 amino acids long. The ends were cut back, 1 base at V and 1 base at J, with 10 bases in the middle. CDR3 in amino acids: CASSLSGQGNTEAFF. The CDR3 bases are TGTGCCAGCAGTTTATCGGGCCAGGGGAACACTGAAGCTTTCTTT. The complete variable domain, with remaining parts taken from reference TRBV28 and TRBJ1-1, reads DVKVTQSSRYLVKRTGEKVFLECVQDMDHENMFWYRQDPGLGLRLIYFSYDVKMKEKGDIPEGYSVSREKKERFSLILESASTNQTSMYLCASSLSGQGNTEAFFGQGTRLTVV.

The V gene is TRBV9, the J gene TRBJ2-3, with TRBD1 identical over 7 bases. Germline-derived CDR1 and CDR2 are SGDLS and YYNGEE. This CDR3 spans 17 amino acids. V lost 0 bases and J lost 4; bases outside the gene matches: 11. CDR3 bases: TGTGCCAGCAGCGTAGGTGTGGGGGACAGTCTGTCAGATACGCAGTATTTT. Translating gives CASSVGVGDSLSDTQYF.

DNA of the CDR3: TGTGCCTCGGGAGGCACCTATAGCAATCAGCCCCAGCATTTT. Residues: CASGGTYSNQPQHF. The chain couples TRBV10-3 to TRBJ1-5; no definite D call. Per the germline V gene, CDR1 is ENHRY and CDR2 is SYGVKD. This CDR3 is 14 amino acids long. Trimming took 11 bases from V and 0 from J, leaving 14 bases between them.

The chain is built from TRBV5-1 and TRBJ2-7, with TRBD1 matching 7 bases. CDR1 and CDR2 (germline): SGHRS, YFSETQ. V was clipped by 0 bases and J by 4 bases; unmatched bases: 7. The CDR3 is 15 residues long. CDR3 DNA sequence: TGCGCCAGCAGCTTGGCGGACAGGTATTATTACGAGCAGTACTTC. Residues: CASSLADRYYYEQYF.

The chain combines TRBV5-1 with TRBJ1-6, with 8 nucleotides matching TRBD1. The germline CDR1 and CDR2 sequences are SGHRS and YFSETQ. The CDR3 consists of 16 residues. V lost 4 bases and J lost 3; bases outside the gene matches: 6. For the CDR3, the DNA is TGCGCCAGCAGCCCCCAGGGGGCCCACTATAATTCACCCCTCCACTTT. This gives the protein CASSPQGAHYNSPLHF.

V is TRBV3-1 (or the pseudogene TRBV3-2) and J is TRBJ1-4; TRBD1 aligns across 9 bases. Germline CDR1 and CDR2: LGHDT and YNNKEL (reference sequence). V shed 4 bases, J shed 3 bases, and the junction held 3 bases outside the gene matches. The CDR3 totals 15 residues. The CDR3 reads CASSLRTGANEKLFF. CDR3 sequence (DNA): TGTGCCAGCAGCCTTCGGACAGGGGCTAATGAAAAACTGTTTTTT.

The J gene is TRBJ2-3, the V gene TRBV9; a possible D gene is TRBD1 (6 bases). The germline gives CDR1 SGDLS, CDR2 YYNGEE. V lost 4 bases to trimming and J lost 1 base, with 10 bases between them. CDR3 size: 14 residues. CDR3: CASSKDSRTDTQYF. In nucleotides, the CDR3 is TGTGCCAGCAGCAAGGACAGTCGCACAGATACGCAGTATTTT.

The V call is TRBV2, the J call TRBJ2-2; 9 bases align to TRBD1. Germline CDR1 SNHLY, CDR2 FYNNEI. The junction had 9 bases not matched to a gene; V was cut back by 9 bases and J by 4 bases. This CDR3 has 15 residues. The chain's CDR3 is CASGRTGARTGELFF. For the CDR3, the DNA is TGTGCCAGTGGAAGGACAGGGGCCCGCACCGGGGAGCTGTTTTTT.

The genes are TRBV6-5 and TRBJ1-5; a weak D match, TRBD1 (6 bases). With 6 bases removed from V and 5 bases from J, the gap between germline ends came to 14 bases. This CDR3 has 14 amino acids. Germline lookup yields CDR1 MNHEY and CDR2 SVGAGI. CDR3 sequence (DNA): TGTGCCAGCAGCCCCACTAGGACAGATCAGCCCCAGCATTTT. The encoded protein is CASSPTRTDQPQHF.

The chain is built from TRBV19 and TRBJ2-6; TRBD1 agrees at 7 bases. V dropped 7 bases and J dropped 0; count of bases not matched to a gene: 15. The CDR3 extends over 19 amino acids. Germline CDR1 and CDR2: LNHDA and SQIVND (reference sequence). In nucleotides, the CDR3 is TGTGCCAGTAAACGCTACGGGGACAGCTTTATCTCTGGGGCCAACGTCCTGACTTTC. This sequence encodes CASKRYGDSFISGANVLTF.